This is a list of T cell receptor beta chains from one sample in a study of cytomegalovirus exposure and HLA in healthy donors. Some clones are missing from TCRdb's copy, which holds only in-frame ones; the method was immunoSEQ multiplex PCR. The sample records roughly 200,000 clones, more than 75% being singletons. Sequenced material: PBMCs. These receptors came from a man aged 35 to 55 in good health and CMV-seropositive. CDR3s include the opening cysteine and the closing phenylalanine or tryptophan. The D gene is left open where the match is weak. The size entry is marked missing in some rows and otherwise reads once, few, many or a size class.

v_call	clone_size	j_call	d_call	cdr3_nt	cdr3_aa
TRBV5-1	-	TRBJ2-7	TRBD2	TGCGCCAGCAGCTCCCGGGAAATTGCGGGAGGGCCAGGACGGGCCGAGCAGTACTTC	CASSSREIAGGPGRAEQYF
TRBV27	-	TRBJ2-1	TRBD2	TGTGCCAGCAGTCATGGGGGACTAGCGGGGCCGAGCTCCTACAATGAGCAGTTCTTC	CASSHGGLAGPSSYNEQFF
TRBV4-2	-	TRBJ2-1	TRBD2	TGTGCCAGCAGCCAAGAGGCGGGAGCTACCGATGAGCAGTTCTTC	CASSQEAGATDEQFF
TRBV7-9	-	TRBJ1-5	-	TGTGCCAGCAGCCAAGAATTAGCAGGCAATCAGCCCCAGCATTTT	CASSQELAGNQPQHF
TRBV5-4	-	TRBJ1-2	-	TGTGCCAGCAGCTTACTTGCAGGTCGGGGCTACACCTTC	CASSLLAGRGYTF
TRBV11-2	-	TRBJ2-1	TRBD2	TGTGCCAGCAGCGCTAGCGGGGGGGCCTCAAATGAGCAGTTCTTC	CASSASGGASNEQFF
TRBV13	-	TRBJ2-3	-	TGTGCCAGCAGCAGCTCACCGGACGCCGGGAACGCAGATACGCAGTATTTT	CASSSSPDAGNADTQYF
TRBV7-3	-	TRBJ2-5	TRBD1	TGTGCCAGCAGCCTACACGGGACAGCAAACCAAGAGACCCAGTACTTC	CASSLHGTANQETQYF
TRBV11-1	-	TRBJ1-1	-	TGTGCCAGCAGCTCATGGACAGTGATGAACACTGAAGCTTTCTTT	CASSSWTVMNTEAFF
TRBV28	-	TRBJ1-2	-	TGTGCCAGCAGTTTGTCAGGGGTTGACTATGGCTACACCTTC	CASSLSGVDYGYTF
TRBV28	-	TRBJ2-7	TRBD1	TGTGCCAGCAGTTTAGAGGACAGGGTCGAGCAGTACTTC	CASSLEDRVEQYF
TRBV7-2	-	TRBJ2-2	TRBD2	TGTGCCAGCAGCTCGAGCGGGGGCCCGAACACCGGGGAGCTGTTTTTT	CASSSSGGPNTGELFF
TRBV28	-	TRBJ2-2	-	TGTGCCAGCCTACGGGGCACCGGGGAGCTGTTTTTT	CASLRGTGELFF
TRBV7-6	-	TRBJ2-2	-	TGTGCCAGCAGCGCCTCGGGGGTGGAGCTGTTTTTT	CASSASGVELFF
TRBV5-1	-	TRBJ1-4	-	TGCGCCAGCACCGAGGGGGAAAGGATATTAGATGAAAAACTGTTTTTT	CASTEGERILDEKLFF
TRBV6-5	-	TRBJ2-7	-	TGTGCCAGCAGCCCCGATACATGGGCCCGCGAGCAGTACTTC	CASSPDTWAREQYF
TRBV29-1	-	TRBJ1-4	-	TGCAGCGTTGGTCGGCTGGGGGGGGGAGAAAAACTGTTTTTT	CSVGRLGGGEKLFF
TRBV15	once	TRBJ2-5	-	TGTGCCACCAGCAGAGATTCGGGACAAGAGACCCAGTACTTC	CATSRDSGQETQYF
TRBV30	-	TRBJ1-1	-	TGTGCCGCTTTCCGGGGGGGGAACACTGAAGCTTTCTTT	CAAFRGGNTEAFF
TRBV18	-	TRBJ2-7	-	TGTGCCAGCTCACCGATGGAACTCCAGGCCGAGCAGTACTTC	CASSPMELQAEQYF
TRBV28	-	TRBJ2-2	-	TGTGCCAGCAGTTTTAGGCTAGCGTACACCGGGGAGCTGTTTTTT	CASSFRLAYTGELFF
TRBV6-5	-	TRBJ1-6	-	TGTGCCAGCACCATCCCGGGTTCCTATAATTCACCCCTCCACTTT	CASTIPGSYNSPLHF
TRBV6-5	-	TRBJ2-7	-	TGTGCCAGCAGCCGGGGAACTTACCCATCCTACGAGCAGTACTTC	CASSRGTYPSYEQYF
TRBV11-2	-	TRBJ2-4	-	TGTGCCAGCAGCCCTCCTACGATTGGCAAAAACATTCAGTACTTC	CASSPPTIGKNIQYF
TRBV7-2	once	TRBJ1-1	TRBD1	TGTGCCAGCAGCGGGACAGACATGAACACTGAAGCTTTCTTT	CASSGTDMNTEAFF
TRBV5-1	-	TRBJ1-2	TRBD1	TGCGCCAGCAGCTTACGACAGGGAGATGGCTACACCTTC	CASSLRQGDGYTF
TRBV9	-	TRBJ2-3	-	TGTGCCAGCAGCCCCCCGCCCCGAGCGGGCCGCACAGATACGCAGTATTTT	CASSPPPRAGRTDTQYF
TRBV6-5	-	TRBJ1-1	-	TGTGCCAGCAGCGCTCAGGGAACTGAAGCTTTCTTT	CASSAQGTEAFF
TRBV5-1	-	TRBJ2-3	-	TGCGCCAGCAGCTTGGATCTTGCAGATACGCAGTATTTT	CASSLDLADTQYF
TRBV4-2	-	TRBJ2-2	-	TGTGCCAGCAGCCGCGAGGGAGGGAACACCGGGGAGCTGTTTTTT	CASSREGGNTGELFF
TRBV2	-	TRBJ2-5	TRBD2	TGTGCCAGCAGGGCTCCCGGGACTAGCGGGGGAGTCTGGAGAGAGACCCAGTACTTC	CASRAPGTSGGVWRETQYF
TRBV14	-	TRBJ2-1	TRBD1	TGTGCCAGCAGCCCCGCCGGGACAGGGCACAATGAGCAGTTCTTC	CASSPAGTGHNEQFF
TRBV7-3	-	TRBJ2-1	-	TGTGCCAGCAGTCGGAATGCGGGACAGTACAATGAGCAGTTCTTC	CASSRNAGQYNEQFF
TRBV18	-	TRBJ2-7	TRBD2	TGTGCCAGCTCCCCGGGGCTAGCGGGAGCGAACGAGCAGTACTTC	CASSPGLAGANEQYF
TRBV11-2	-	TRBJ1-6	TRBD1	TGTGCCAGCACCACGAGGGACAGGGGTTATGCGAATTCACCCCTCCACTTT	CASTTRDRGYANSPLHF
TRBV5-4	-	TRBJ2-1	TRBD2	TGTGCCAGCAGCCGGACTAGCGGGGGGGGTGGAGGCTACAATGAGCAGTTCTTC	CASSRTSGGGGGYNEQFF
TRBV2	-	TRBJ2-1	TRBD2	TGTGCCAGCAGTGAAAACCTCCGACTAGCGGGGGGGAATGAGCAGTTCTTC	CASSENLRLAGGNEQFF
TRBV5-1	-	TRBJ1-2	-	TGCGCCAGCAGCTTGGCCCCGGGGGGGCGCGGGAACAACACTAACTATGGCTACACCTTC	CASSLAPGGRGNNTNYGYTF
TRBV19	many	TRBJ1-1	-	TGTGCCAGTAAGGAGGGAGCGACGGCTTTCTTT	CASKEGATAFF
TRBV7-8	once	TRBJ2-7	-	TGTGCCAGCAGCTTAAGTAGGGGTGGACGATACGAGCAGTACTTC	CASSLSRGGRYEQYF
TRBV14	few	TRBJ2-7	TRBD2	TGTGCCAGCCGACCTCCGGGACTAGCGGGAGGTTCCGGTGGGGAGCAGTACTTC	CASRPPGLAGGSGGEQYF
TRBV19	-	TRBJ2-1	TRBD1	TGTGCCAGTAGTACGGCGGACAGGGGCTGGGATGAGCAGTTCTTC	CASSTADRGWDEQFF
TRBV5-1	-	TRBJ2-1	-	TGCGCCAGCAGCTTGGCCGGGAGCTCCTACAATGAGCAGTTCTTC	CASSLAGSSYNEQFF
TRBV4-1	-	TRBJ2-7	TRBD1	TGCGCCAGCAGCCAGAGACCTATAGGGGACAGGCCCACCTACGAGCAGTACTTC	CASSQRPIGDRPTYEQYF
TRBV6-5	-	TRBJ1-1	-	TGTGCCAGCAGGGAGGGACGAGAAAACACTGAAGCTTTCTTT	CASREGRENTEAFF
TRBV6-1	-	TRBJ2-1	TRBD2	TGTGCCAGCAGTGTCGGGGGGGTTTACAATGAGCAGTTCTTC	CASSVGGVYNEQFF
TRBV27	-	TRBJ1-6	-	TGTGCCAGCAGTTGGGGGCTGGGATCACCCCTCCACTTT	CASSWGLGSPLHF
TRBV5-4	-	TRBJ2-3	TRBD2	TGTGCCAGCAGCTTGGCAAATTCCGCGGGAGGTGTCGCAGATACGCAGTATTTT	CASSLANSAGGVADTQYF
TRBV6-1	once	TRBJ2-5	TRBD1	TGTGCCAGCAGTTATCGGACAGGGTGGGAGACCCAGTACTTC	CASSYRTGWETQYF
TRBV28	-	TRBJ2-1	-	TGTGCCAGCAGACTTATACGGAGTGAGCAGTTCTTC	CASRLIRSEQFF
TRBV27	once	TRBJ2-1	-	TGTGCCAGCAGTTTGGCGGGGGCCAACAATGAGCAGTTCTTC	CASSLAGANNEQFF
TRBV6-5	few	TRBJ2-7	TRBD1	TGTGCCAGCAGTCCCGACAGGGATGTGTCCTACGAGCAGTACTTC	CASSPDRDVSYEQYF
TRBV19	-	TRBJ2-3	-	TGTGCCAGTAGCCCCCGTTTGGATACGCAGTATTTT	CASSPRLDTQYF
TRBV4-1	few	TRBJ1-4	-	TGCGCCAGCAGCCTACACCGTATGTCTAATGAAAAACTGTTTTTT	CASSLHRMSNEKLFF
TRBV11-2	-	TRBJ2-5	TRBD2	TGTGCCAGCAGCCCAATCCCATGGACTAGCGGGGGGGAGACCCAGTACTTC	CASSPIPWTSGGETQYF
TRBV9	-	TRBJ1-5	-	TGTGCCAGCAGCAACAATCAGGGCGGTCAGCCCCAGCATTTT	CASSNNQGGQPQHF
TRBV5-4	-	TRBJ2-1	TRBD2	TGTGCCAGCAGCGCCGGGACTAGAGGGTTCAATGAGCAGTTCTTC	CASSAGTRGFNEQFF